This T cell receptor (beta chain) was obtained from a study of cytomegalovirus exposure and HLA in healthy donors. Study summary: Earlier work reported 90 million to 120 million unique TCR beta sequences from 150 million to 200 million T cells.

This CDR3 has 15 amino acids. Germline V gene lookup returns CDR1 MGHRA and CDR2 YSYEKL. V was pared by 1 base and J by 4 bases, with 4 bases of the junction left unmatched. Whole-study findings and limits: Analyzed later, association rates of TCRs varied across HLA loci, with DRB1 most and HLA-C fewest. Several of the most significant clusters appeared linked to common viral pathogens, based on a later analysis.

PCR amplification relied on 60 Vbeta primers (plus 13 Jbeta primers). Assay used: immunoSEQ multiplex PCR; TCRdb lists only in-frame clones, some missing. The sample carries 100,000 or so clones, 65% to 80% recorded once. As concerns this clone: Antigen unknown.

The sequenced sample consisted of PBMCs. The TCR sequence derives from a man aged 50 or older in good health and CMV-seronegative. The gene calls are TRBV4-1 and TRBJ2-5, with 9 bases fitting TRBD1. The CDR3, as DNA: TGCGCCAGCAGCCAAGCGCACAGGGGGCTAGAGACCCAGTACTTC. It specifies CASSQAHRGLETQYF.